This TCR beta chain is from a study of pediatric ulcerative colitis. The germline V gene encodes CDR1 PRHDT and CDR2 FYEKMQ (reference sequence). Unmatched junction bases numbered 6, after V lost 5 bases and J lost 0 bases. The CDR3 has 16 residues. The protocol was immunoSEQ multiplex PCR, while the TCRdb copy is restricted to in-frame clones and leaves out a portion. Found here are about 4,300 clones, around 90% of them singletons; the top ten hold 0.9% to 1.4%. The sample comprised blood. J is TRBJ2-1 and V is TRBV13, with 8 nucleotides matching TRBD2. The sequence came from a boy younger than 18 who was a control in a study of pediatric ulcerative colitis. CDR3 in amino acids: CASSPGGSPSYNEQFF. CDR3 bases: TGTGCCAGCAGCCCGGGGGGGTCCCCCTCCTACAATGAGCAGTTCTTC.